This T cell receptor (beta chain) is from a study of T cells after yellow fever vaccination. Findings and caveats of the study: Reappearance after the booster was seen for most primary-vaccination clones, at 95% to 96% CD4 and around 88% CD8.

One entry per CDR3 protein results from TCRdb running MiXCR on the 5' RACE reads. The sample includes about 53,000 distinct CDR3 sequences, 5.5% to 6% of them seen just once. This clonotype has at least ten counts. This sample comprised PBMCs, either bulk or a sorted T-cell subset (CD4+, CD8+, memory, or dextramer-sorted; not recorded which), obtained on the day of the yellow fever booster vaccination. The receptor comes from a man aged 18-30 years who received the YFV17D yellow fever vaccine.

CDR3 DNA: TGTGCCAGCAGCTTAGACGGGGACAGCTACGAGCAGTACTTC. Translation gives CASSLDGDSYEQYF. The chain carries TRBV7-2 and TRBJ2-7, with 7 bases identical to TRBD1. V dropped 1 base and J dropped 3; count of bases not matched to a gene: 3. Per the germline V gene, CDR1 is SGHTA and CDR2 is FQGNSA. The CDR3 sequence is 14 residues long.